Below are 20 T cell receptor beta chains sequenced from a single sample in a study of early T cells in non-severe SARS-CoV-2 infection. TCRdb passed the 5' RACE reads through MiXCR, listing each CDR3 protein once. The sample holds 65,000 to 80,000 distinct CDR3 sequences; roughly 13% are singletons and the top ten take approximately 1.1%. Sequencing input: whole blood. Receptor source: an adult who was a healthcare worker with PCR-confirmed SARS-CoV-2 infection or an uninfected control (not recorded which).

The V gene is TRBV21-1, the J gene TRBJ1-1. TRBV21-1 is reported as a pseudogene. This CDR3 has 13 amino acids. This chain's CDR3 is CASSKGRATEAFF. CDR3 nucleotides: TGTGCCAGCAGCAAAGGGAGGGCCACTGAAGCTTTCTTT.

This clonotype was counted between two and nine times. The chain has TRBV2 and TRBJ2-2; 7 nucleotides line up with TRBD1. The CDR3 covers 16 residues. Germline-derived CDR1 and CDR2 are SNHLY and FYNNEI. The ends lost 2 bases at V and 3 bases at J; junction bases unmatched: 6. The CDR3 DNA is TGTGCCAGCAGTGAACAAGCCAGGGGGTACACCGGGGAGCTGTTTTTT. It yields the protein CASSEQARGYTGELFF.

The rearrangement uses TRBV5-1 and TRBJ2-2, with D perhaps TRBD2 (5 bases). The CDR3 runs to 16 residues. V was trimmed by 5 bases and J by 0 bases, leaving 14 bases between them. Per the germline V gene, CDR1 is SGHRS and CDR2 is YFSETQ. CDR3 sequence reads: CASRGRDSANTGELFF. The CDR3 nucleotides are TGCGCCAGCAGAGGCCGGGATAGCGCGAACACCGGGGAGCTGTTTTTT.

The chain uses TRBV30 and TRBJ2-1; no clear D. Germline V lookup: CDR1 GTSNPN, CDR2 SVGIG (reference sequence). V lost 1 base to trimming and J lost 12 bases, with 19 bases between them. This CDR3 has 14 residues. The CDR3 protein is CAWSASHPSLGQFF. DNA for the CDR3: TGTGCCTGGAGTGCAAGCCATCCGTCATTGGGGCAGTTCTTC. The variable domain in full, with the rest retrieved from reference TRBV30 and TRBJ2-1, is SQTIHQWPATLVQPVGSPLSLECTVEGTSNPNLYWYRQAAGRGLQLLFYSVGIGQISSEVPQNLSASRPQDRQFILSSKKLLLSDSGFYLCAWSASHPSLGQFFGPGTRLTVL.

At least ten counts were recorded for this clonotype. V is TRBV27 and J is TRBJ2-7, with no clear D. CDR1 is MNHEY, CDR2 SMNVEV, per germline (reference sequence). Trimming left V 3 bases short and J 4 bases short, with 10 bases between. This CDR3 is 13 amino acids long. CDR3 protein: CASSLATNYEQYF. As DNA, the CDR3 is TGTGCCAGCAGTTTGGCGACAAATTACGAGCAGTACTTC.

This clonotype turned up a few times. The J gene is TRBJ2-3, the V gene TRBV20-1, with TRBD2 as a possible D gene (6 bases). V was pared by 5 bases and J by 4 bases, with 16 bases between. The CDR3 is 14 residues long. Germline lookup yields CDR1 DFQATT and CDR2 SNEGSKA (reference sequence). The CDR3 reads CSASSPGEADTQYF. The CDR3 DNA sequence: TGCAGTGCTTCCTCTCCTGGGGAGGCAGATACGCAGTATTTT.

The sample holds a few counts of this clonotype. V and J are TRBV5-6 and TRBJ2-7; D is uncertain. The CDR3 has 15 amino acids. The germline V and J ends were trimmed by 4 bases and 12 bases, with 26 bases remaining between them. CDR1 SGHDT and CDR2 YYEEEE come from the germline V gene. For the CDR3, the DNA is TGTGCCAGCAGCAGGAAGGCATCCGGAAGTCGAAGGCTGTACTTC. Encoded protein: CASSRKASGSRRLYF.

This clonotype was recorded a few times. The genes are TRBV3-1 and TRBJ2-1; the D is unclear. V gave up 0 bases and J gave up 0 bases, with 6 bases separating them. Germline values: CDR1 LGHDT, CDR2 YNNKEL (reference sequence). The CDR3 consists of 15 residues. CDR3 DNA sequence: TGTGCCAGCAGCCAAGATTTCCCCTCCTACAATGAGCAGTTCTTC. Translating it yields CASSQDFPSYNEQFF.

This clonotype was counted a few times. The CDR3 sequence: CSATRDYYTGELFF. The CDR3 DNA reads TGCAGTGCTACCCGGGACTACTACACCGGGGAGCTGTTTTTT. The chain combines TRBV20-1 with TRBJ2-2; 7 bases agree with TRBD2. V shed 4 bases and J 3 bases; nucleotides not matched to a gene: 5. CDR3 length: 14 amino acids. The germline V gene has CDR1 DFQATT and CDR2 SNEGSKA (reference sequence).

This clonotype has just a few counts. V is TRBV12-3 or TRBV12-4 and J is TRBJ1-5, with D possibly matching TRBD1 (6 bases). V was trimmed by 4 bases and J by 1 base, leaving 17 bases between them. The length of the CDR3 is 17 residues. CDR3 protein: CASSSRWRGSSNQPQHF. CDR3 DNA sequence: TGTGCCAGCAGTTCCAGGTGGAGGGGGAGCAGCAATCAGCCCCAGCATTTT.

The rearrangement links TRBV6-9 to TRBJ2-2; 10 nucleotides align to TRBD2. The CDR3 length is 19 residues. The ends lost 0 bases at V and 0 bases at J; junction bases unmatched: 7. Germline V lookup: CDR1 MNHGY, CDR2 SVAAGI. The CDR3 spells CASSYSRLAGEANTGELFF. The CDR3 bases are TGTGCCAGCAGTTATTCAAGGCTAGCGGGGGAGGCGAACACCGGGGAGCTGTTTTTT.

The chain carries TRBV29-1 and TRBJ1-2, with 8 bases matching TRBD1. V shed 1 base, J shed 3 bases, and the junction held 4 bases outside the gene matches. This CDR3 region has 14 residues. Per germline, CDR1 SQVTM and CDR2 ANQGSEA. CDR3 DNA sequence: TGCAGCGTTGAAGCGACAGGGGATGACTATGGCTACACCTTC. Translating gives CSVEATGDDYGYTF.

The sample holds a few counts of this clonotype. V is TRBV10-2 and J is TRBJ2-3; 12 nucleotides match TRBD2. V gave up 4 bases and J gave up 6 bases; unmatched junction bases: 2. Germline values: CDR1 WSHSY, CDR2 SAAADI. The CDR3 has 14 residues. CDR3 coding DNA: TGCGCCAGCAGTGCTCTAGCGGGAGGGGATACGCAGTATTTT. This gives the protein CASSALAGGDTQYF.

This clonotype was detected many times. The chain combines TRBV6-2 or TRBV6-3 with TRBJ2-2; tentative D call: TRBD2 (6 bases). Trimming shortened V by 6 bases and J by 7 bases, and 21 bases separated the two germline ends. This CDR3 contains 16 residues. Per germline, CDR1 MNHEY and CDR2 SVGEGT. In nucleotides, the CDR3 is TGTGCCAGCAGCACTAGCCGGGGACTCGGTAGCGGGGAGCTGTTTTTT. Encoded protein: CASSTSRGLGSGELFF.

The CDR3 sequence is CSARDWKHPDTQYF. CDR3 nucleotides: TGCAGTGCTAGAGATTGGAAGCACCCAGATACGCAGTATTTT. V is TRBV20-1 and J is TRBJ2-3; D remains unclear. The CDR3 is made up of 14 amino acids. The V gene's germline CDR1 is DFQATT and CDR2 SNEGSKA (reference sequence). V lost 0 bases and J 4 bases, leaving 11 bases between the germline ends.

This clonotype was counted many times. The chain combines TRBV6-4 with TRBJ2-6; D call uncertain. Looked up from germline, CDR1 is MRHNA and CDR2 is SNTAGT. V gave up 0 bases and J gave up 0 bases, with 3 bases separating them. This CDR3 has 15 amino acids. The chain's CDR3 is CASSDSSSGANVLTF. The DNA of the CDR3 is TGTGCCAGCAGTGACTCCAGCTCTGGGGCCAACGTCCTGACTTTC.

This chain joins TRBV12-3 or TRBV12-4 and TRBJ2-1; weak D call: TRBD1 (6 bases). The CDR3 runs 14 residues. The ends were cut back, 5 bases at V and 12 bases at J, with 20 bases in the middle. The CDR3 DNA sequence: TGTGCCAGCAGTACCATACAGGGCCGGCAAGGGCAGTTCTTC. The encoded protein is CASSTIQGRQGQFF.

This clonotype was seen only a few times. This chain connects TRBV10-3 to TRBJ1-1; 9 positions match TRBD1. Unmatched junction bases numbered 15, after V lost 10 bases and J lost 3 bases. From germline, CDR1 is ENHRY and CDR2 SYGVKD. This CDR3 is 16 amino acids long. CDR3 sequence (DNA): TGTGCCACCATGTCGACAGGGGGAATGGTGTACACTGAAGCTTTCTTT. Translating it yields CATMSTGGMVYTEAFF.

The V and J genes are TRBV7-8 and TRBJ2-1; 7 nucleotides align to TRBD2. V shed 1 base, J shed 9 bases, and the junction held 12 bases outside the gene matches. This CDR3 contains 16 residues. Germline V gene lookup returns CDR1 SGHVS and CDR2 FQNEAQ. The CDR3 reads CASSLVPTGGLGEQFF. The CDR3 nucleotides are TGTGCCAGCAGCTTAGTTCCGACGGGAGGTCTGGGTGAGCAGTTCTTC.

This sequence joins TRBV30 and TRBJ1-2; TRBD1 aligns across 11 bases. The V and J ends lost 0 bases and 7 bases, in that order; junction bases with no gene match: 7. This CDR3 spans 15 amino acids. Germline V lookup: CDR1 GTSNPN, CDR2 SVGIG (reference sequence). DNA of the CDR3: TGTGCCTGGAGTGTGAGGACAGGGGGCCTAGCTGGCTACACCTTC. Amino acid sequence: CAWSVRTGGLAGYTF.